The 10 T cell receptor beta chains presented below share a single source sample, sequenced in a study of T cells in Graves' hyperthyroidism and ophthalmopathy. Amplified regions were TCR beta CDR3 sequences from RNA transcripts. The TCR CDR3 was amplified in a first-round RT-PCR using the HTBI primer set. TCRdb independently ran MiXCR on the multiplex PCR reads; one entry per CDR3 protein. The sample includes approximately 300,000 distinct CDR3 sequences, approximately 18% seen only once; the top ten take less than 40%. The sample comprised blood. All receptors come from a man aged 45-65 years with Graves' ophthalmopathy.

In this sample, this clonotype turned up many times. V usage is TRBV3-1 and J usage is TRBJ1-2, with TRBD1 as a possible D gene (5 bases). Germline V lookup: CDR1 LGHDT, CDR2 YNNKEL (reference sequence). V lost 6 bases, J lost 2 bases, and 10 bases lay in between. The CDR3 is made up of 13 amino acids. CDR3 sequence (DNA): TGTGCCAGCAGTTCAGGGCTAAACTATGGCTACACCTTC. Its translation is CASSSGLNYGYTF.

The V call is TRBV24-1, the J call TRBJ2-7; maybe TRBD2 (7 bases). The germline V gene encodes CDR1 KGHDR and CDR2 SFDVKD. The CDR3 contains 15 residues. V dropped 2 bases and J dropped 2 bases, with 12 bases sitting between them. The CDR3 region is CATSDSGGHPYEQYF. DNA for the CDR3: TGTGCCACCAGTGATTCGGGGGGACACCCCTACGAGCAGTACTTC.

This clonotype was seen at least ten times. The V and J genes are TRBV10-3 and TRBJ1-2, with 7 nucleotides matching TRBD1. Looked up from germline, CDR1 is ENHRY and CDR2 is SYGVKD. The length of the CDR3 is 13 residues. With V trimmed by 4 bases and J by 6 bases, 5 bases remained unmatched. The CDR3 protein is CAISVEGADGYTF. The CDR3 DNA sequence: TGTGCCATCAGTGTGGAGGGGGCGGATGGCTACACCTTC.

This clonotype was detected a few times. J is TRBJ2-2 and V is TRBV7-9; unclear D gene. There are 16 residues in the CDR3. Germline assignment: CDR1 SEHNR and CDR2 FQNEAQ (reference sequence). V lost 1 base, J lost 4 bases, and 13 bases lay in between. CDR3 residues: CASSLDAHMGTGELFF. The CDR3 DNA sequence: TGTGCCAGCAGCTTAGACGCCCACATGGGCACCGGGGAGCTGTTTTTT.

The V and J genes are TRBV15 and TRBJ2-3, with 9 nucleotides matching TRBD2. J was trimmed by 2 bases and V by 3 bases; bases with no gene match: 9. The CDR3 spans 17 residues. Germline lookup yields CDR1 LNHNV and CDR2 YYDKDF (reference sequence). CDR3: CATSRQDVAGVTDTQYF. Here the CDR3 DNA reads TGTGCCACCAGCAGGCAGGACGTAGCGGGAGTCACAGATACGCAGTATTTT. The whole variable domain, remainder taken from reference TRBV15 and TRBJ2-3, is DAMVIQNPRYQVTQFGKPVTLSCSQTLNHNVMYWYQQKSSQAPKLLFHYYDKDFNNEADTPDNFQSRRPNTSFCFLDIRSPGLGDTAMYLCATSRQDVAGVTDTQYFGPGTRLTVL.

This clonotype was counted ten times or more. The rearrangement joins TRBV3-1 to TRBJ2-1; D may match TRBD1 or TRBD2 (5 bases each). CDR1 is LGHDT, CDR2 YNNKEL, per germline (reference sequence). Trimming removed 1 base at V and 5 bases at J, with 6 bases between. The CDR3 is 13 amino acids. CDR3 protein: CASSQGGNNEQFF. For the CDR3, the DNA is TGTGCCAGCAGCCAAGGGGGGAACAATGAGCAGTTCTTC.

This clonotype was seen repeatedly, ten times or more. This sequence joins TRBV6-1 and TRBJ2-3, with D perhaps matching TRBD1 (6 bases). The ends were cut back, 4 bases at V and 2 bases at J, with 16 bases in the middle. The CDR3 has 16 amino acids. From germline, CDR1 is MNHNS and CDR2 SASEGT. CDR3 region: CASSGPGQRTTDTQYF. For the CDR3, the DNA is TGTGCCAGCAGTGGTCCGGGACAAAGAACCACAGATACGCAGTATTTT.

The gene calls are TRBV6-2 or TRBV6-3 and TRBJ2-5; the D is unclear. The CDR3 loop spans 14 amino acids. Germline V gene lookup returns CDR1 MNHEY and CDR2 SVGEGT. The ends were cut back, 4 bases at V and 0 bases at J, with 9 bases in the middle. The CDR3, as DNA: TGTGCCAGCAGTTCCAGGAACAACCAAGAGACCCAGTACTTC. Its protein is CASSSRNNQETQYF.

A few counts support this clonotype. This chain uses TRBV28 with TRBJ2-7; 7 nucleotides line up with TRBD1. V gave up 9 bases and J gave up 3 bases; unmatched junction bases: 2. Germline CDR1 is MDHEN and CDR2 is SYDVKM. The CDR3 has 11 residues. The CDR3 here is CASYRGYEQYF. CDR3 in DNA: TGTGCCAGTTACAGGGGCTACGAGCAGTACTTC.

This sequence joins TRBV6-5 and TRBJ2-7, with 7 bases fitting TRBD2. The CDR3 totals 13 residues. Unmatched junction bases numbered 7, after V lost 6 bases and J lost 5 bases. Germline CDR1 is MNHEY and CDR2 is SVGAGI. The CDR3 is CASSLTSVNEQYF. In nucleotides, the CDR3 is TGTGCCAGCAGCTTAACTAGCGTCAACGAGCAGTACTTC.